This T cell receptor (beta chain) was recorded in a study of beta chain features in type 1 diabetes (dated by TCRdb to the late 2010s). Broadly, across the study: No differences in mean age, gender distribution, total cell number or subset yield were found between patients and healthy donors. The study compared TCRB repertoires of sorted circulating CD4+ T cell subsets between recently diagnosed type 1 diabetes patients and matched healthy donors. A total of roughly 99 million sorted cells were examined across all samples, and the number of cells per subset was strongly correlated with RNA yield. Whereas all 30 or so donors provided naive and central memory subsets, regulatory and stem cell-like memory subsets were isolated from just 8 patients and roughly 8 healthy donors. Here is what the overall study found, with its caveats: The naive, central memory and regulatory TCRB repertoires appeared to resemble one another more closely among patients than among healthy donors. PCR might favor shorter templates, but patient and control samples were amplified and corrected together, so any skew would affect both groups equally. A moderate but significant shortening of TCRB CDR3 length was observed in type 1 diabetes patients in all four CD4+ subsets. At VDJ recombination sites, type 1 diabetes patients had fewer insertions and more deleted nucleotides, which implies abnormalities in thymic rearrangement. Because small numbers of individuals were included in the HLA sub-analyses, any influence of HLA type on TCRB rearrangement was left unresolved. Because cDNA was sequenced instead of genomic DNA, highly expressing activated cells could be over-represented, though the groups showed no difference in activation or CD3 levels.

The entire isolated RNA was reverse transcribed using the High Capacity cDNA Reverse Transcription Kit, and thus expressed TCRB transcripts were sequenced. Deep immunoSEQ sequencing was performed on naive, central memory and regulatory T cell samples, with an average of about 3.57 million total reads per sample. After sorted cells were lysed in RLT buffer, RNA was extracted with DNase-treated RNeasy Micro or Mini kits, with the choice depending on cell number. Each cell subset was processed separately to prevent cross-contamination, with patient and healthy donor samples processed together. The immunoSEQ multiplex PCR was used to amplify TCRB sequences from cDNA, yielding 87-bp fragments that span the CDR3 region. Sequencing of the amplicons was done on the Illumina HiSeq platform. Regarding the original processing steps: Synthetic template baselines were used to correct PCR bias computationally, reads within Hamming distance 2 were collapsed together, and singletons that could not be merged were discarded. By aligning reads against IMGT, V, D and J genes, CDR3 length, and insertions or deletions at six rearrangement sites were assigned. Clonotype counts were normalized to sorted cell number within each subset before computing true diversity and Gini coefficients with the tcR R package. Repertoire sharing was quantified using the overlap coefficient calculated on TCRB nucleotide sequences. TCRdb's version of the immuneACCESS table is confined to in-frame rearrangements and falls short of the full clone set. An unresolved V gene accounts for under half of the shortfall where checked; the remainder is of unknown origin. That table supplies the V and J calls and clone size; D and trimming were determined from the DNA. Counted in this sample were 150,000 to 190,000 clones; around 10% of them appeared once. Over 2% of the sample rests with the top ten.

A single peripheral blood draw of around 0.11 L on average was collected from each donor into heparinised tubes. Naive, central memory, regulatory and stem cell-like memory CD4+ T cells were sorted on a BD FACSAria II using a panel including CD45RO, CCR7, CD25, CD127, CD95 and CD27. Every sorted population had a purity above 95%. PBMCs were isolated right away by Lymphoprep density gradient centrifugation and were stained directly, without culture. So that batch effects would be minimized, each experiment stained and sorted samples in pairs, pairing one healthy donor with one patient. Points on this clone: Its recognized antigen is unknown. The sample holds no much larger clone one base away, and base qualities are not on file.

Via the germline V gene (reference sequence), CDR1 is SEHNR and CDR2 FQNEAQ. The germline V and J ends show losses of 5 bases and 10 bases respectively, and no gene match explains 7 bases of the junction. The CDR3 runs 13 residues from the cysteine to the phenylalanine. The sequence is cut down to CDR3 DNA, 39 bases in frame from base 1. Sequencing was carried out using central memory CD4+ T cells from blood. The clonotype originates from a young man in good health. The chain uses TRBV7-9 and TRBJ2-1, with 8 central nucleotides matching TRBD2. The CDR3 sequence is CASSPAGGWEQFF. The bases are TGTGCCAGCAGCCCGGCGGGGGGCTGGGAGCAGTTCTTC.